This T cell receptor beta chain was profiled in a study of Ad26.COV2.S vaccination and SARS-CoV-2 variants. Study observations and caveats: Spike-specific TCR breadth ran higher among vaccine recipients than placebo recipients.

Treatment here: approximately 18 received Ad26.COV2.S at low or high dose, single or two shots; about 5 received placebo; per-sample allocation not given. All samples were drawn on day 63, counting from the first vaccine or placebo injection. An Ad26 vector carrying the Wuhan-strain SARS-CoV-2 spike served as the vaccine. This CDR3 contains 15 residues. With 2 bases removed from V and 0 bases from J, the gap between germline ends came to 8 bases. Per germline, CDR1 MNHEY and CDR2 SVGAGI. Data came from immunoSEQ multiplex PCR; TCRdb stores just in-frame clones and leaves some out. The sample lists roughly 400,000 clones, about 92% occurring once. On this clone itself: The antigen is unknown.

The receptor comes from a person aged 18-60 years who received the Ad26.COV2.S COVID-19 vaccine or a placebo. The source was peripheral blood, collected in a trial of Ad26.COV2.S vaccine versus placebo. The chain employs TRBV6-5 and TRBJ2-1; the D gene is possibly TRBD1 (6 bases). Here the CDR3 DNA reads TGTGCCAGCAGTTACACCAGGGGCTCCTACAATGAGCAGTTCTTC. Amino acid sequence: CASSYTRGSYNEQFF.